This is a list of T cell receptor beta chains from one sample in a study of siplizumab effects on memory and regulatory T cells. Libraries were prepared by immunoSEQ multiplex PCR; TCRdb keeps only in-frame clonotypes and omits some of them. The sample holds 100,000 or so clones, approximately 94% seen once. Sequenced material: CD4+ T cells sorted from blood. Every receptor here comes from a human donor in good health. Each CDR3 is given with its conserved first and last residue. The D gene is left open where the match is weak. The size of a clone is reported for some rows only, either as once, few or many, or as a class for expanded clones.

CDR3 protein	CDR3 DNA	J gene	clone size	D gene	V gene
CASSLGGYYEQYF	TGTGCCAGCAGCTTGGGAGGGTATTACGAGCAGTACTTC	TRBJ2-7	NA	NA	TRBV5-5
CASSLNNDQPQHF	TGTGCCAGCAGCTTAAACAATGATCAGCCCCAGCATTTT	TRBJ1-5	NA	NA	TRBV11-1
CASSVRGHYEQYF	TGTGCCAGCAGTGTCCGGGGCCACTACGAGCAGTACTTC	TRBJ2-7	NA	NA	TRBV27
CATSGGLGAEAFF	TGTGCCACCTCCGGGGGGCTAGGGGCTGAAGCTTTCTTT	TRBJ1-1	NA	NA	TRBV6-5
CASSSNRAQGGYTF	TGCGCCAGCAGCTCGAACAGGGCCCAAGGGGGCTACACCTTC	TRBJ1-2	NA	NA	TRBV5-1
CASSFDGNTEAFF	TGTGCCAGCAGCTTCGACGGGAACACTGAAGCTTTCTTT	TRBJ1-1	NA	NA	TRBV7-2
CASSSMTSGGAVEQFF	TGTGCCAGCAGCTCTATGACTAGCGGGGGGGCGGTTGAGCAGTTCTTC	TRBJ2-1	once	TRBD2	TRBV5-4
CASSPLSSWGAPEAFF	TGTGCCAGCAGCCCTCTTAGTTCGTGGGGGGCCCCTGAAGCTTTCTTT	TRBJ1-1	NA	NA	TRBV7-2
CASSGQGARTEAFF	TGTGCCAGCAGTGGACAGGGGGCAAGGACTGAAGCTTTCTTT	TRBJ1-1	NA	TRBD1	TRBV2
CASSKDGTGSYEQYF	TGTGCCAGCAGCAAAGACGGGACAGGGTCTTATGAGCAGTACTTC	TRBJ2-7	NA	TRBD1	TRBV5-4
CATKIRGVGPGALETQYF	TGCGCCACCAAAATAAGGGGGGTCGGCCCAGGGGCCTTAGAGACCCAGTACTTC	TRBJ2-5	NA	NA	TRBV23-1
CASVDSSYNSPLHF	TGTGCCAGTGTTGACAGTTCTTATAATTCACCCCTCCACTTT	TRBJ1-6	NA	NA	TRBV19
CASSIQTGVTEAFF	TGTGCCAGCAGCATACAAACAGGGGTAACTGAAGCTTTCTTT	TRBJ1-1	NA	TRBD1	TRBV9
CASSIYREEAFF	TGTGCCAGTAGTATTTATCGGGAGGAAGCTTTCTTT	TRBJ1-1	once	NA	TRBV19
CASSQERGMGGYTF	TGCGCCAGCAGCCAAGAGCGGGGGATGGGTGGCTACACCTTC	TRBJ1-2	NA	NA	TRBV4-3
CASSTQLGSYGYTF	TGTGCCAGCAGCACTCAACTGGGGTCCTATGGCTACACCTTC	TRBJ1-2	NA	NA	TRBV11-1
CASSLGGIRDRQDYGYTF	TGCGCCAGCAGCTTGGGGGGGATAAGGGACCGTCAGGACTATGGCTACACCTTC	TRBJ1-2	NA	NA	TRBV5-1
CASSQDRLAGVGEQYF	TGCGCCAGCAGCCAAGATAGACTAGCGGGAGTCGGAGAGCAGTACTTC	TRBJ2-7	NA	TRBD2	TRBV4-1
CSARDGYEQYF	TGCAGTGCTAGAGATGGGTACGAGCAGTACTTC	TRBJ2-7	NA	NA	TRBV20-1
CASSSPAGRDYGYTF	TGTGCCAGCAGTTCTCCGGCAGGGAGGGACTATGGCTACACCTTC	TRBJ1-2	NA	NA	TRBV6-1
CASRLLGSYGYTF	TGTGCCAGCAGGCTCCTAGGCAGCTATGGCTACACCTTC	TRBJ1-2	once	NA	TRBV6-5
CASSLYNSPLHF	TGTGCCAGCAGTTTATACAATTCACCCCTCCACTTT	TRBJ1-6	NA	NA	TRBV27
CASSTGLAGGRSDTQYF	TGTGCCAGCAGCACCGGACTAGCGGGGGGGCGATCAGATACGCAGTATTTT	TRBJ2-3	NA	TRBD2	TRBV5-4
CASSVDAGQTILDTQYF	TGTGCCAGCAGCGTAGATGCGGGACAGACGATCCTAGATACGCAGTATTTT	TRBJ2-3	NA	NA	TRBV9
CASSGGPTDTQYF	TGCGCCAGCAGTGGGGGTCCCACAGATACGCAGTATTTT	TRBJ2-3	NA	NA	TRBV4-1
CASSLRQNEQYF	TGTGCCAGCAGCCTCCGACAGAACGAGCAGTACTTC	TRBJ2-7	NA	NA	TRBV6-6
CASSFGQNYGYTF	TGTGCCAGCAGCTTCGGACAGAACTATGGCTACACCTTC	TRBJ1-2	NA	NA	TRBV11-3
CASRLSGGVADTQYF	TGTGCCAGCAGACTTAGCGGGGGGGTCGCAGATACGCAGTATTTT	TRBJ2-3	NA	TRBD2	TRBV27
CASSQGARGLGNTEAFF	TGCGCCAGCAGCCAAGGGGCCAGGGGGTTAGGCAACACTGAAGCTTTCTTT	TRBJ1-1	NA	TRBD1	TRBV4-3
CASSRLAGDSNEQFF	TGTGCCAGCAGCCGACTAGCGGGAGACAGCAATGAGCAGTTCTTC	TRBJ2-1	NA	TRBD2	TRBV6-5
CASSLNTDNTEAFF	TGTGCCAGCAGCTTGAACACAGATAACACTGAAGCTTTCTTT	TRBJ1-1	NA	NA	TRBV5-4
CASSESGHKSYEQYF	TGTGCCAGCAGTGAATCAGGACACAAATCCTACGAGCAGTACTTC	TRBJ2-7	NA	NA	TRBV6-1
CASSYSPRASGTEAFF	TGTGCCAGCAGTTATTCCCCGCGGGCCTCGGGAACTGAAGCTTTCTTT	TRBJ1-1	NA	NA	TRBV6-5
CASSFGRVGDGYTF	TGCGCCAGCAGCTTCGGCAGGGTAGGAGATGGCTACACCTTC	TRBJ1-2	NA	NA	TRBV5-1
CASSLTTGRMNTEAFF	TGTGCCAGCAGCTTAACGACAGGGCGCATGAACACTGAAGCTTTCTTT	TRBJ1-1	NA	TRBD1	TRBV7-9
CASSDSGQGIQETQYF	TGTGCCAGCAGTGACTCAGGACAGGGGATCCAAGAGACCCAGTACTTC	TRBJ2-5	NA	TRBD1	TRBV6-4
CASRETVLSNQPQHF	TGTGCCAGTAGGGAGACAGTCCTTAGCAATCAGCCCCAGCATTTT	TRBJ1-5	NA	NA	TRBV19
CAWTTGLEQYF	TGTGCCTGGACTACAGGGCTCGAGCAGTACTTC	TRBJ2-7	NA	NA	TRBV30